The rows below give T cell receptor beta chains drawn from one sample of a study of OX40 agonist ivuxolimab in advanced cancers. Generated by immunoSEQ multiplex PCR, the TCRdb table keeps only in-frame clones and is missing some. The profile shows 56,000 or so clones, over 75% of them singletons. The sequenced sample was CD4+ or CD8+ T cells sorted from blood, obtained in a trial of the OX40 agonist ivuxolimab. These receptor sequences come from an adult with an advanced solid tumor such as melanoma, head and neck, liver or kidney cancer. Each CDR3 is given with its conserved first and last residue. D genes are given only for firm matches. Size is omitted from some rows. Given values are once, few, many or a class for expanded clones.

TRBJ2-3 | TRBV7-9 | . | . | CASTLPGRRTDTQYF | TGTGCCAGCACCCTCCCCGGACGCCGCACAGATACGCAGTATTTT
TRBJ2-2 | TRBV18 | TRBD1 | . | CASSPTGTGELFF | TGTGCCAGCTCACCGACAGGGACCGGGGAGCTGTTTTTT
TRBJ2-3 | TRBV5-6 | . | few | CASSLYGISTDTQYF | TGTGCCAGCAGCTTATACGGGATTAGCACAGATACGCAGTATTTT
TRBJ1-2 | TRBV10-3 | TRBD1 | . | CAISESEQGKYGYTF | TGTGCCATCAGTGAGTCGGAACAGGGGAAATATGGCTACACCTTC
TRBJ2-3 | TRBV7-3 | . | . | CASSKLAGAGSDTQYF | TGTGCCAGCAGCAAGCTCGCGGGGGCCGGCTCAGATACGCAGTATTTT
TRBJ2-3 | TRBV14 | . | few | CASSQGLGVGTDTQYF | TGTGCCAGCAGCCAAGGTTTGGGGGTGGGCACAGATACGCAGTATTTT
TRBJ1-1 | TRBV19 | . | . | CASSLKGGATNTEAFF | TGTGCCAGTAGTTTAAAGGGAGGGGCCACGAACACTGAAGCTTTCTTT
TRBJ2-5 | TRBV4-1 | . | . | CASSQDLQNQETQYF | TGCGCCAGCAGCCAAGATCTTCAGAACCAAGAGACCCAGTACTTC
TRBJ1-2 | TRBV7-9 | . | . | CASSLGGHYGYTF | TGTGCCAGCAGCTTAGGCGGACACTACGGCTACACCTTC
TRBJ1-4 | TRBV19 | . | . | CASIPEETNEKLFF | TGTGCCAGTATCCCAGAGGAAACTAATGAAAAACTGTTTTTT
TRBJ2-3 | TRBV19 | TRBD1 | once | CASSASRGSRPDTQYF | TGTGCCAGTAGTGCGAGCAGGGGGTCCCGGCCAGATACGCAGTATTTT
TRBJ2-2 | TRBV27 | . | once | CASSLWAGRANTGELFF | TGTGCCAGCAGTTTATGGGCTGGTCGCGCGAACACCGGGGAGCTGTTTTTT
TRBJ2-5 | TRBV2 | . | . | CASSEWAQETQYF | TGTGCCAGCAGTGAATGGGCCCAAGAGACCCAGTACTTC
TRBJ2-3 | TRBV7-9 | . | . | CASSFPSTDTQYF | TGTGCCAGCAGCTTCCCTAGCACAGATACGCAGTATTTT
TRBJ1-3 | TRBV5-5 | . | . | CASSLDSGNTIYF | TGTGCCAGCAGCTTGGATTCTGGAAACACCATATATTTT
TRBJ1-1 | TRBV21-1 | . | once | CASTPRRVNTEAFF | TGTGCCAGCACCCCCAGGAGAGTGAACACTGAAGCTTTCTTT
TRBJ2-3 | TRBV6-6 | TRBD2 | . | CASSYSTSGGPDTQYF | TGTGCCAGCAGTTACTCAACTAGCGGGGGCCCGGATACGCAGTATTTT
TRBJ2-3 | TRBV5-1 | TRBD2 | . | CASTLGREGLDTQYF | TGCGCCAGCACGTTGGGGCGGGAGGGCCTTGATACGCAGTATTTT
TRBJ1-5 | TRBV5-8 | TRBD1 | . | CASSWGDRVNQPQHF | TGTGCCAGCAGCTGGGGAGACAGGGTCAATCAGCCCCAGCATTTT
TRBJ2-7 | TRBV5-4 | . | . | CASSPVVSYEQYF | TGTGCCAGCAGCCCAGTCGTATCCTACGAGCAGTACTTC
TRBJ1-3 | TRBV28 | . | . | CASTPHSGAGNTIYF | TGTGCCAGCACTCCTCACTCGGGGGCTGGAAACACCATATATTTT
TRBJ1-6 | TRBV28 | . | . | CASSTSGTARLPLHF | TGTGCCAGCAGCACCTCCGGGACCGCGCGTTTGCCCCTCCACTTT
TRBJ1-1 | TRBV6-1 | . | . | CASRRGDSNTEAFF | TGTGCCAGCAGGAGAGGGGACTCGAACACTGAAGCTTTCTTT
TRBJ2-5 | TRBV5-4 | TRBD2 | . | CASSPSSGGRETQYF | TGTGCCAGCAGCCCTTCTAGCGGGGGAAGGGAGACCCAGTACTTC
TRBJ2-5 | TRBV7-2 | TRBD1 | . | CASSLVPPGQGLETQYF | TGTGCCAGCAGCTTAGTGCCTCCGGGACAGGGTCTTGAGACCCAGTACTTC
TRBJ2-1 | TRBV29-1 | TRBD2 | few | CSVEGRPGTSRYNEQFF | TGCAGCGTTGAGGGGAGACCCGGGACTAGTAGGTACAATGAGCAGTTCTTC
TRBJ1-1 | TRBV7-9 | . | . | CASITQANTEAFF | TGTGCCAGCATCACGCAGGCGAACACTGAAGCTTTCTTT
TRBJ1-1 | TRBV30 | . | . | CAWSNLGTEAFF | TGTGCCTGGAGTAATTTAGGGACTGAAGCTTTCTTT
TRBJ2-2 | TRBV30 | TRBD2 | . | CAWSVRGRTGTGELFF | TGTGCCTGGAGTGTACGCGGGAGGACGGGTACCGGGGAGCTGTTTTTT
TRBJ1-1 | TRBV7-9 | . | once | CASSFDRGLLNTEAFF | TGTGCCAGCAGCTTCGACCGGGGTCTCTTGAACACTGAAGCTTTCTTT
TRBJ2-7 | TRBV6-1 | . | . | CATNLAGYEQYF | TGTGCCACTAATCTGGCGGGCTACGAGCAGTACTTC
TRBJ1-2 | TRBV7-2 | . | . | CASSLDHKASYGYTF | TGTGCCAGCAGCTTAGATCACAAGGCGAGCTATGGCTACACCTTC
TRBJ2-3 | TRBV5-4 | TRBD1 | . | CASSLRDRGPSDTQYF | TGTGCCAGCAGCTTGCGGGACAGGGGCCCATCAGATACGCAGTATTTT
TRBJ2-2 | TRBV5-4 | . | . | CASSLAGVTGELFF | TGTGCCAGCAGCTTGGCCGGGGTCACCGGGGAGCTGTTTTTT
TRBJ1-5 | TRBV6-1 | TRBD1 | . | CASSEVDRAGNQPQHF | TGTGCCAGCAGTGAAGTAGACAGGGCAGGCAATCAGCCCCAGCATTTT
TRBJ2-1 | TRBV27 | TRBD1 | . | CASSATGRNEQFF | TGTGCCAGCAGCGCGACAGGGCGTAATGAGCAGTTCTTC
TRBJ2-1 | TRBV11-3 | . | . | CASSLEAHYNEQFF | TGTGCCAGCAGCTTAGAGGCCCACTACAATGAGCAGTTCTTC
TRBJ2-1 | TRBV19 | TRBD2 | . | CASSIAPTSGNEQFF | TGTGCCAGTAGTATAGCTCCGACTAGCGGGAATGAGCAGTTCTTC
TRBJ1-2 | TRBV5-1 | . | . | CASSYEVTNYGYTF | TGCGCCAGCAGCTACGAGGTGACGAACTATGGCTACACCTTC
TRBJ1-4 | TRBV9 | . | . | CASSVGGASNEKLFF | TGTGCCAGCAGCGTAGGAGGGGCTTCGAATGAAAAACTGTTTTTT
TRBJ2-1 | TRBV5-1 | TRBD2 | . | CASSLELAGGSEQFF | TGCGCCAGCAGCTTGGAATTAGCGGGAGGGAGTGAGCAGTTCTTC
TRBJ2-5 | TRBV30 | TRBD2 | . | CAWSGGGQETQYF | TGTGCCTGGAGTGGGGGGGGACAAGAGACCCAGTACTTC
TRBJ1-1 | TRBV9 | TRBD1 | once | CASSTGDSMNTEAFF | TGTGCCAGCAGCACTGGGGACAGCATGAACACTGAAGCTTTCTTT
TRBJ2-3 | TRBV9 | . | once | CASSVGGGRDTQYF | TGTGCCAGCAGCGTCGGAGGGGGCCGAGATACGCAGTATTTT
TRBJ2-4 | TRBV5-6 | . | . | CASSLLLAAASEAKNIQYF | TGTGCCAGCAGCTTGCTGTTGGCGGCCGCTAGCGAAGCCAAAAACATTCAGTACTTC
TRBJ2-7 | TRBV6-6 | TRBD1 | . | CASSEAGTGAYEQYF | TGTGCCAGCAGTGAGGCCGGGACAGGGGCCTACGAGCAGTACTTC
TRBJ2-7 | TRBV18 | . | few | CASSSDSGEQYF | TGTGCCAGCTCATCGGACAGTGGCGAGCAGTACTTC
TRBJ1-6 | TRBV5-6 | . | . | CASSLRGNEVNSPLHF | TGTGCCAGCAGCTTAAGGGGGAATGAGGTTAATTCACCCCTCCACTTT
TRBJ2-2 | TRBV14 | . | once | CASSQDLLPGELFF | TGTGCCAGCAGCCAAGATCTACTGCCCGGGGAGCTGTTTTTT
TRBJ2-3 | TRBV12-5 | . | . | CASATQGGTDTQYF | TGTGCTAGTGCTACGCAGGGCGGCACAGATACGCAGTATTTT
TRBJ2-7 | TRBV6-1 | TRBD2 | . | CASSEREGIYEQYF | TGTGCCAGCAGTGAGCGGGAGGGAATCTACGAGCAGTACTTC
TRBJ2-1 | TRBV9 | . | . | CASSALGGGNNEQFF | TGTGCCAGCAGCGCCCTAGGGGGAGGCAACAATGAGCAGTTCTTC
TRBJ1-4 | TRBV19 | TRBD1 | . | CASSIGRQGGSTNEKLFF | TGTGCCAGTAGTATAGGGAGACAGGGAGGATCGACTAATGAAAAACTGTTTTTT
TRBJ2-5 | TRBV2 | . | . | CASSYLETQYF | TGTGCCAGCAGTTACCTAGAGACCCAGTACTTC
TRBJ2-7 | TRBV18 | TRBD2 | . | CASTPGLAGYEQYF | TGTGCCAGCACGCCGGGACTAGCGGGCTACGAGCAGTACTTC
TRBJ2-2 | TRBV7-3 | TRBD2 | . | CASSLSGTSGPTNTGELFF | TGTGCCAGCAGCTTAAGTGGGACTAGCGGGCCTACTAACACCGGGGAGCTGTTTTTT
TRBJ1-1 | TRBV25-1 | . | . | CASSEYLGTEAFF | TGTGCCAGCAGTGAATATTTGGGTACTGAAGCTTTCTTT
TRBJ2-1 | TRBV2 | TRBD1 | . | CASSEEDRVYNEQFF | TGTGCCAGCAGTGAAGAGGACAGGGTTTACAATGAGCAGTTCTTC
TRBJ2-1 | TRBV6-6 | . | . | CAGGGQGNEQFF | TGTGCCGGAGGGGGGCAGGGGAATGAGCAGTTCTTC